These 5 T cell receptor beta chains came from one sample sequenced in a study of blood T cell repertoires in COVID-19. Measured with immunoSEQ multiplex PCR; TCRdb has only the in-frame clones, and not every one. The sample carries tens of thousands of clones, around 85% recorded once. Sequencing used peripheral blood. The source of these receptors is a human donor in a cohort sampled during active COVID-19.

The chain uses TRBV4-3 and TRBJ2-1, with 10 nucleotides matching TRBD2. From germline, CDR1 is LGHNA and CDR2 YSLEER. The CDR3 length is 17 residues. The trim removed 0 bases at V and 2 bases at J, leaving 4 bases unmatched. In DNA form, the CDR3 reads TGCGCCAGCAGCCAAGAACAAGCGGGAGGGCCCTACAATGAGCAGTTCTTC. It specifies CASSQEQAGGPYNEQFF.

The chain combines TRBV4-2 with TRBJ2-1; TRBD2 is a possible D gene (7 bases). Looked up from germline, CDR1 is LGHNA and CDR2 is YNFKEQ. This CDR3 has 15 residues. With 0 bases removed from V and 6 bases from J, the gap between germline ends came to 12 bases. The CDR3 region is CASSQEGGLSNEQFF. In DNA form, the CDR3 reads TGTGCCAGCAGCCAAGAAGGGGGACTATCCAATGAGCAGTTCTTC.

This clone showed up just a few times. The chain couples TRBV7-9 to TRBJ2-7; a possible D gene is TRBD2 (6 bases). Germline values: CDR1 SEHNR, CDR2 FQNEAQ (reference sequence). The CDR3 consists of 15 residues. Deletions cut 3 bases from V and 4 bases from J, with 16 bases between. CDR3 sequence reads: CASSFFGLASYEQYF. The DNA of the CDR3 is TGTGCCAGCAGCTTTTTTGGGCTAGCGTCTTACGAGCAGTACTTC.

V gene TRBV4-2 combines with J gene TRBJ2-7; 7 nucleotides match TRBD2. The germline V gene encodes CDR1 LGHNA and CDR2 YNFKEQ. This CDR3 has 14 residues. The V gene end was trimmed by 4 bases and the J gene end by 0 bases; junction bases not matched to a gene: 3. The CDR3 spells CASSLTSSSYEQYF. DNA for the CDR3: TGTGCCAGCAGCCTGACTAGCAGCTCCTACGAGCAGTACTTC.

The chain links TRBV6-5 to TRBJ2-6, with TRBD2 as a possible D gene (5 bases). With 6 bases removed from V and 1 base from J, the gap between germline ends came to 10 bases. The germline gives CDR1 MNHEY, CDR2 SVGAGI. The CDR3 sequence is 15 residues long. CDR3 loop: CASRLDLSGANVLTF. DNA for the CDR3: TGTGCCAGCAGATTGGACTTATCTGGGGCCAACGTCCTGACTTTC.